This T cell receptor beta chain was retrieved from a study of T cell repertoires in cytomegalovirus infection. As for the study in general: HLA-C-restricted CMV epitopes, recently identified, and well-studied HLA-B-restricted ones were used by the study. Indicated by public TCR beta signatures were CMV infection and matching HLA type.

As for this clonotype: What it recognizes is unknown.

Study-wide results and limits: CMV-specific HLA-C-restricted TCR beta clonotypes dominated the ex vivo response. Cumulated frequencies of public TCR beta families served to identify carriers of CMV plus the relevant HLA.

TCRdb re-derived calls from the reads in MiXCR, one entry per CDR3 protein. The data show roughly 350,000 distinct CDR3 sequences, roughly 34% seen once. Germline V CDR1 and CDR2: DFQATT, SNEGSKA (reference sequence). V shed 7 bases, J shed 2 bases, and the junction held 8 bases outside the gene matches. CDR3 length: 14 residues. This TCR was sampled from a human donor in good health (CMV status not recorded). Some clones in this sample may be carry-over from other donors' samples. The chain employs TRBV20-1 and TRBJ1-2, with 9 bases fitting TRBD1. Sequenced here: cultured PBMCs, sampled from culture after CMV antigen stimulation. The CDR3 region has the DNA TGCAGTGTAGCTGGGACAGGGAAAAACTATGGCTACACCTTC. Protein sequence: CSVAGTGKNYGYTF.